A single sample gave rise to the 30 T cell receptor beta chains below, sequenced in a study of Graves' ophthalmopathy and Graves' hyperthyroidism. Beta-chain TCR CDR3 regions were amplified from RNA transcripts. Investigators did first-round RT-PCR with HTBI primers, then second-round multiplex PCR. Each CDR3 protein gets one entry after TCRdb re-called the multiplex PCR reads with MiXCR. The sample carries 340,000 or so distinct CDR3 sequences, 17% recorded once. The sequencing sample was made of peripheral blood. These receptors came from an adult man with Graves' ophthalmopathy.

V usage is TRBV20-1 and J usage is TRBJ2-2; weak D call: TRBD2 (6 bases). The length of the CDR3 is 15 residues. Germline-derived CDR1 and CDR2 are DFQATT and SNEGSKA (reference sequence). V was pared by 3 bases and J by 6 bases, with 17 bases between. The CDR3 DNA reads TGCAGTGCTAGTAGCCCCAAGGGGAGGCCCGGGGAGCTGTTTTTT. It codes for CSASSPKGRPGELFF.

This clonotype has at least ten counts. The CDR3 sequence: CAWTTPLAGGHYEQYF. The CDR3 DNA follows: TGTGCCTGGACTACCCCTCTAGCGGGGGGCCACTACGAGCAGTACTTC. The J gene is TRBJ2-7, the V gene TRBV30, with 11 bases matching TRBD2. In germline, CDR1 is GTSNPN, CDR2 SVGIG (reference sequence). The V segment lost 4 bases and the J segment 3 bases; nucleotides outside the gene matches: 11. The CDR3 is made up of 16 amino acids.

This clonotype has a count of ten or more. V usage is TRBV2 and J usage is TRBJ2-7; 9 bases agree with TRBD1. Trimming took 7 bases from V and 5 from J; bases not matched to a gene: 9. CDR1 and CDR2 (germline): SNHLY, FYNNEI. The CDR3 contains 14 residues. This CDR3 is CASTSGQGTDEQYF. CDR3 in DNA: TGTGCCAGCACAAGTGGACAGGGGACCGACGAGCAGTACTTC.

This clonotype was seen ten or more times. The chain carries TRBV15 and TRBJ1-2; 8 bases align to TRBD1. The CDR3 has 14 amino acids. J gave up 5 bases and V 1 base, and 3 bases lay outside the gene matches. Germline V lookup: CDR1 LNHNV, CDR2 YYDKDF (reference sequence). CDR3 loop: CATSRGDRGYGYTF. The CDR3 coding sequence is TGTGCCACCAGCAGAGGTGACAGGGGATATGGCTACACCTTC.

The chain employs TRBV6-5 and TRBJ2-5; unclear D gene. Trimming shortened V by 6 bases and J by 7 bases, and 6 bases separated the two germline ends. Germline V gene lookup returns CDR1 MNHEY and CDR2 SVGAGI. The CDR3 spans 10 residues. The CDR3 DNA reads TGTGCCAGCAGCTATCCGACCCAGTACTTC. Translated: CASSYPTQYF.

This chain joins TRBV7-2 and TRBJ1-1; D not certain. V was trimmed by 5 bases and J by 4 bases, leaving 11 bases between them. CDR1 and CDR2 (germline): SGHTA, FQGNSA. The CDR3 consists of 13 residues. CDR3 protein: CASSASLSTEAFF. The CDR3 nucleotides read TGTGCCAGCAGCGCTTCCTTGTCCACTGAAGCTTTCTTT.

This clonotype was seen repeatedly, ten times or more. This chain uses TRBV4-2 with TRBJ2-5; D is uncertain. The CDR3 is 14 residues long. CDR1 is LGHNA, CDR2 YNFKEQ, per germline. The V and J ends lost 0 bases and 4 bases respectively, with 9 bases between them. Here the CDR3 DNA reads TGTGCCAGCAGCCAAGATGAGGCACGAGAGACCCAGTACTTC. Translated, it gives CASSQDEARETQYF.

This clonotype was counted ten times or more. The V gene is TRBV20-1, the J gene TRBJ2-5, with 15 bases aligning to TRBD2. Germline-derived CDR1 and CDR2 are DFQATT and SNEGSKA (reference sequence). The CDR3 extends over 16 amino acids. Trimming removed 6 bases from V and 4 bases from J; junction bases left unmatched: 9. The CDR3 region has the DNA TGCAGTGCGACTGGGACTAGCGGGAGGACCGGAGAGACCCAGTACTTC. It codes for CSATGTSGRTGETQYF.

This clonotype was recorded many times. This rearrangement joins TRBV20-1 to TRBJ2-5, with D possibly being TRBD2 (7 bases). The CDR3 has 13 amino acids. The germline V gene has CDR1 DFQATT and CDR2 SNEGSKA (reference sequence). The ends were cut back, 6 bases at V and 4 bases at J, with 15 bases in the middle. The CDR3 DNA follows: TGCAGTGCAGTGGGCGGGGGCGTAGAGACCCAGTACTTC. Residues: CSAVGGGVETQYF.

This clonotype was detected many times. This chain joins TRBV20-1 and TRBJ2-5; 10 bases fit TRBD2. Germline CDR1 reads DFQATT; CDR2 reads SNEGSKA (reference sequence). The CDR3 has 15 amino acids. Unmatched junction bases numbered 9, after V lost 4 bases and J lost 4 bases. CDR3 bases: TGCAGTGCTACCCCCAGCGGGAGGGCCGTAGAGACCCAGTACTTC. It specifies CSATPSGRAVETQYF.

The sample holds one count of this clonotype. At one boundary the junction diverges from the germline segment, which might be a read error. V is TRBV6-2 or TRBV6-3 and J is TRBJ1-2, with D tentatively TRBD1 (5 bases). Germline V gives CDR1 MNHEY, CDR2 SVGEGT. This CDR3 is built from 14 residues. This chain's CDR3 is CASSYADTAYGYSF. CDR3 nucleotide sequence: TGTGCCAGCAGTTACGCGGACACCGCCTATGGCTACAGCTTC.

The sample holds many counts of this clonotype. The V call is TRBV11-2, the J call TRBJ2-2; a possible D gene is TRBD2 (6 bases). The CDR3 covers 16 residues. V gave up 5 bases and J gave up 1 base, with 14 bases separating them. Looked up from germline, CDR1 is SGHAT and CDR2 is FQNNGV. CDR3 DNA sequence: TGTGCCAGCAGCCCCCGAGGTAGCGGGAACACCGGGGAGCTGTTTTTT. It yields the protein CASSPRGSGNTGELFF.

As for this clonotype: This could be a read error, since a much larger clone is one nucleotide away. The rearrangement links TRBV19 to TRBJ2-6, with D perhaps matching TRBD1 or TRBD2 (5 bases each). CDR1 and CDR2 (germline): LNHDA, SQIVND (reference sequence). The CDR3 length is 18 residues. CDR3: CASSIVRRRGSVANVLTF. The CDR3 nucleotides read TGTGCCAGTAGTATAGTTAGGCGACGGGGCTCTGTGGCCAACGTCCTGACTTTC.

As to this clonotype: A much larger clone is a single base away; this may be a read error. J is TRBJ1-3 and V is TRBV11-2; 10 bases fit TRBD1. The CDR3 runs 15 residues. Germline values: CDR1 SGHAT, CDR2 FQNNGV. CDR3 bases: TGTGCCAGCAGACCGACAGGGGGCTATGGATACACCATATATTTT. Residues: CASRPTGGYGYTIYF.

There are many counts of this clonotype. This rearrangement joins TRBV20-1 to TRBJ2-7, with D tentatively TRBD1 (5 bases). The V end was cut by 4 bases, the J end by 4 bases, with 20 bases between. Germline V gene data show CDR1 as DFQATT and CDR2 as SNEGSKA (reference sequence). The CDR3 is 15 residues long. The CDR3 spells CSAKSPPTRAYEQYF. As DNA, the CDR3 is TGCAGTGCTAAGAGCCCTCCAACCAGGGCTTACGAGCAGTACTTC.

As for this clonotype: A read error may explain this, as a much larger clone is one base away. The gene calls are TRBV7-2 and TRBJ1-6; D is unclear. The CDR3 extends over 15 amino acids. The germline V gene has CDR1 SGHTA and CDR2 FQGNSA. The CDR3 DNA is TGTGCCAGCAGCTTACAGACCTCCTATAATTCATCCCTCCACTTT. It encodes CASSLQTSYNSSLHF. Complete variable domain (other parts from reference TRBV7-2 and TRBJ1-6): GAGVSQSPSNKVTEKGKDVELRCDPISGHTALYWYRQSLGQGLEFLIYFQGNSAPDKSGLPSDRFSAERTGGSVSTLTIQRTQQEDSAVYLCASSLQTSYNSSLHFGNGTRLTVT.

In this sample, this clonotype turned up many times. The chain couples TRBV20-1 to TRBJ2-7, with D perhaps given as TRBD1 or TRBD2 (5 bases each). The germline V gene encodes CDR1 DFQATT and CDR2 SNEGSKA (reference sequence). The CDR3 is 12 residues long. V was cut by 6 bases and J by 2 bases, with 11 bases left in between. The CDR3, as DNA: TGCAGTGCCGAGGGGAGCACCTACGAGCAGTACTTC. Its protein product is CSAEGSTYEQYF.

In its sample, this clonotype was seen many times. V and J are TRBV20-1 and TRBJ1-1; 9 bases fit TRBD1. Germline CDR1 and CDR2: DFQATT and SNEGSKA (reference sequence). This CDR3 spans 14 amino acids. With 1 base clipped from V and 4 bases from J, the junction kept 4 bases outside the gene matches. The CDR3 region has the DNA TGCAGTGCTAGAGTCGGGACAGGGATCACTGAAGCTTTCTTT. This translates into CSARVGTGITEAFF.

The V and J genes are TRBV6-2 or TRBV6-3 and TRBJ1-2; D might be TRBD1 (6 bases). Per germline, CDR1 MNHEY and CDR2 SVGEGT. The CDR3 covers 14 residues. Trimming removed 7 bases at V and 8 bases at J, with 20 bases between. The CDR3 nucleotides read TGTGCCAGCACCTCGGCGGGGGCGTCGGCAGGCTACACCTTC. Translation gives CASTSAGASAGYTF.

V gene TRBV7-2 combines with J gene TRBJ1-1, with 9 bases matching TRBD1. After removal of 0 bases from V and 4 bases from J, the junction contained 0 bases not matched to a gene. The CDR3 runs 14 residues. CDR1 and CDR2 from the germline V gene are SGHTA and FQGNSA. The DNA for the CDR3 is TGTGCCAGCAGCTTAGCGACAGGGGGCACTGAAGCTTTCTTT. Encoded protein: CASSLATGGTEAFF.

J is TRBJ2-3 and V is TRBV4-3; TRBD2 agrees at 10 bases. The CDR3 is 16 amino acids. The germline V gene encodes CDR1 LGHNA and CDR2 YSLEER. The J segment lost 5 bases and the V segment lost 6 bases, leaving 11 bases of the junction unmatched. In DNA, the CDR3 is TGCGCCAGCAGACAGAGCGGGGGGGGTGGTGGAGATACGCAGTATTTT. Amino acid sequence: CASRQSGGGGGDTQYF.

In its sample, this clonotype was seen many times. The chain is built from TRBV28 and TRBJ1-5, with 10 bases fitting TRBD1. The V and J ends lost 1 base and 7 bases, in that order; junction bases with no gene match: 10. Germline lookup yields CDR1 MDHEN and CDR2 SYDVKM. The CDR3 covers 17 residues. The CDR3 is CASSLFSRTGGSQPQHF. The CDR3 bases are TGTGCCAGCAGTTTATTCTCGCGGACAGGGGGTTCGCAGCCCCAGCATTTT.

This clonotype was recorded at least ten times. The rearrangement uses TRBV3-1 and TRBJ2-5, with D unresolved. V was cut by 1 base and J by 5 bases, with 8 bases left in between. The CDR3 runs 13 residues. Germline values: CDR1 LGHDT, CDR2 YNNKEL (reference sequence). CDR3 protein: CASSQAPAETQYF. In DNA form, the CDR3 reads TGTGCCAGCAGCCAAGCCCCCGCCGAGACCCAGTACTTC.

CDR3 sequence reads: CAWSQGFTGELFF. The CDR3 nucleotides read TGTGCCTGGAGTCAGGGTTTCACCGGGGAGCTGTTTTTT. V is TRBV30 and J is TRBJ2-2; maybe TRBD1 (5 bases). Germline-derived CDR1 and CDR2 are GTSNPN and SVGIG (reference sequence). V lost 2 bases and J lost 4, with 8 bases in between. The CDR3 runs 13 residues.

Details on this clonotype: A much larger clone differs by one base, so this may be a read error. The chain's CDR3 is CAISGSRVLGGYTF. CDR3 bases: TGTGCCATCAGTGGAAGTCGGGTGTTGGGTGGCTACACCTTC. J is TRBJ1-2 and V is TRBV10-3; D uncertain. V lost 4 bases, J lost 7 bases, and 16 bases lay in between. Germline V gene data show CDR1 as ENHRY and CDR2 as SYGVKD. CDR3 length: 14 residues.

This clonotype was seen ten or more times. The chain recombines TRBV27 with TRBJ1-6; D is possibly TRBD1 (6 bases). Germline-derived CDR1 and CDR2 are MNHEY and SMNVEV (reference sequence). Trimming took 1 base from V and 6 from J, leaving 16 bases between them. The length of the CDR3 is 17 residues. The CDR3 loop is CASSLFPGAEFNSPLHF. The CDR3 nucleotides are TGTGCCAGCAGTTTATTCCCAGGGGCTGAATTTAATTCACCCCTCCACTTT.

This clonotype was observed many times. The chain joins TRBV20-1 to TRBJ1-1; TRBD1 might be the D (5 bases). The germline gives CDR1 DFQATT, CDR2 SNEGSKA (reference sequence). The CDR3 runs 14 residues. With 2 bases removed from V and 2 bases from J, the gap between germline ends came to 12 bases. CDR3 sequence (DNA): TGCAGTGCTAGACAAACAGGAGCTAACACTGAAGCTTTCTTT. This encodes CSARQTGANTEAFF.

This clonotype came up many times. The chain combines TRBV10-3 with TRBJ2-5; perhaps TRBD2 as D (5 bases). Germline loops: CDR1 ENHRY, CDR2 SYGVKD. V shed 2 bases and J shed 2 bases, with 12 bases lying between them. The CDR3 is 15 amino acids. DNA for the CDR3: TGTGCCATCAGTGAGCCGGGGAGTAAACAAGAGACCCAGTACTTC. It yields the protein CAISEPGSKQETQYF.

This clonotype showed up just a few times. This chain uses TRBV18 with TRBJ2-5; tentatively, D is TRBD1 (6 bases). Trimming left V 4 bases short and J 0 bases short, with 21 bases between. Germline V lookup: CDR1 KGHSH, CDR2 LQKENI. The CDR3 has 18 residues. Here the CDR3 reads CASSLRSATGNHQETQYF. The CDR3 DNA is TGTGCCAGCTCACTCAGATCCGCAACAGGGAACCACCAAGAGACCCAGTACTTC.

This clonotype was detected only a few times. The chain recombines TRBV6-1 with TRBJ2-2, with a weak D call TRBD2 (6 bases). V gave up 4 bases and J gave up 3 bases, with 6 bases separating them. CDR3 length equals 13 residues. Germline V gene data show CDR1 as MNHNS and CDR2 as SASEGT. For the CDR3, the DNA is TGTGCCAGCAGTGCTAGCGACACCGGGGAGCTGTTTTTT. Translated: CASSASDTGELFF.